The subject of this entry is one T cell receptor beta chain. This sample stems from a study of control samples from healthy donors and cancer patients. This table comes from immunoSEQ multiplex PCR, and its TCRdb copy is limited to in-frame clones, with some not included. The sample has roughly 450,000 clones; around 90% are singletons. CDR3 size: 16 residues. The germline V and J ends were trimmed by 1 base and 0 bases, with 10 bases remaining between them. The germline CDR1 and CDR2 sequences are LNHNV and YYDKDF (reference sequence). The specimen sequenced was PBMCs. This chain joins TRBV15 and TRBJ1-3; D might be TRBD1 (5 bases). This receptor was obtained from a man aged 40-49 years with head and neck cancer. For the CDR3, the DNA is TGTGCCACCAGCAGAGGGGGCTCTATCTCTGGAAACACCATATATTTT. Translated, it gives CATSRGGSISGNTIYF.